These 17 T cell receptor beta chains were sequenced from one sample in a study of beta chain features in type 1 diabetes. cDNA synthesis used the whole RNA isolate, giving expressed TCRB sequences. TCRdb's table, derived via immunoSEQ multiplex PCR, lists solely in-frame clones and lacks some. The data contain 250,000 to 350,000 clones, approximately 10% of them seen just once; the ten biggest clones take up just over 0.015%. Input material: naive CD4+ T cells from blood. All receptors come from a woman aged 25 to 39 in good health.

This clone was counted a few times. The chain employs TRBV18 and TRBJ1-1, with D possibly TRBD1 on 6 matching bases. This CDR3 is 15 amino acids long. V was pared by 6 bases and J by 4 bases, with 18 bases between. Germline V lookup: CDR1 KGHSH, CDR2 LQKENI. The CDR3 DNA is TGTGCCAGCTCTAGCCTTGGGGGCCGGGGCACTGAAGCTTTCTTT. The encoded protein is CASSSLGGRGTEAFF.

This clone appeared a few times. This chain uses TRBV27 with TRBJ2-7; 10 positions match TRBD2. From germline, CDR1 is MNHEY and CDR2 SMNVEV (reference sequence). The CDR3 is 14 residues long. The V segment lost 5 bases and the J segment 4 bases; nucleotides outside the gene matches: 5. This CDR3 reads CASSRAGGKYEQYF. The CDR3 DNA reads TGTGCCAGCAGTCGAGCGGGAGGGAAATACGAGCAGTACTTC.

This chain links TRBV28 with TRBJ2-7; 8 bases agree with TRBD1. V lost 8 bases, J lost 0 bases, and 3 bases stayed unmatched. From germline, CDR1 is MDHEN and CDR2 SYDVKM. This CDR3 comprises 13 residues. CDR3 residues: CASWTGTSYEQYF. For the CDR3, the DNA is TGTGCCAGCTGGACAGGGACCTCCTACGAGCAGTACTTC.

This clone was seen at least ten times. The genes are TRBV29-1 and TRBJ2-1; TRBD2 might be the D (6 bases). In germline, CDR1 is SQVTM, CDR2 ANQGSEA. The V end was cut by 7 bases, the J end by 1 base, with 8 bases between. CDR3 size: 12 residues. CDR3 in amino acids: CSEGLSYNEQFF. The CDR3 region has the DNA TGCAGCGAGGGACTGTCCTACAATGAGCAGTTCTTC.

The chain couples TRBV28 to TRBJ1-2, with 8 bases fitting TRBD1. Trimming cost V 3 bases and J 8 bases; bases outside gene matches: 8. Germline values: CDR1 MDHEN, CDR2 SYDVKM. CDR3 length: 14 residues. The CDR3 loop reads CASSFPGGEVGYTF. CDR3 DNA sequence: TGTGCCAGCAGTTTTCCAGGGGGCGAAGTGGGCTACACCTTC.

The CDR3 is CASSLNRGTGELFF. The CDR3 DNA reads as TGTGCCAGCAGCTTAAATAGGGGGACCGGGGAGCTGTTTTTT. The genes are TRBV11-1 and TRBJ2-2; possible D gene TRBD1, 6 bases. Germline V gives CDR1 SGHAT, CDR2 FQDESV (reference sequence). There are 14 residues in the CDR3. The V end lost 2 bases, the J end lost 5 bases, and 9 bases lay between the germline ends.

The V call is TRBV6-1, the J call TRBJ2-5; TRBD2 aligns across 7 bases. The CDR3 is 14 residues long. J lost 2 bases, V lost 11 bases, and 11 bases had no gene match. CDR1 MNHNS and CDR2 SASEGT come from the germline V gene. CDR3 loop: CAGSVSGIQETQYF. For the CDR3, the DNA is TGTGCCGGCTCCGTGAGCGGGATACAAGAGACCCAGTACTTC.

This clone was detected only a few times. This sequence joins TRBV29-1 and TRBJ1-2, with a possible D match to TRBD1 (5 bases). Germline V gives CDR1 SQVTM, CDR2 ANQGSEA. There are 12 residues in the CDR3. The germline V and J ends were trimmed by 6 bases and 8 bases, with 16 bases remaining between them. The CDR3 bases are TGCAGCGTATCACGGGACTCCTTGGGCTACACCTTC. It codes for CSVSRDSLGYTF.

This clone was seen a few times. The CDR3 protein is CASREAGTGVHEQYF. The CDR3 nucleotides are TGTGCCAGTAGGGAAGCCGGGACAGGGGTCCACGAGCAGTACTTC. This rearrangement joins TRBV19 to TRBJ2-7; 10 nucleotides line up with TRBD1. V lost 6 bases, J lost 5 bases, and 10 bases stayed unmatched. This CDR3 spans 15 amino acids. Germline CDR1 LNHDA, CDR2 SQIVND (reference sequence).

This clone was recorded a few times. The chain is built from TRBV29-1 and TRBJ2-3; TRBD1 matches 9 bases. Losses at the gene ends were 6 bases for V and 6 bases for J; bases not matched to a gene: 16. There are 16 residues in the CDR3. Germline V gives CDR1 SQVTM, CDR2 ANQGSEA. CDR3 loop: CSVGTGPGTRGDTQYF. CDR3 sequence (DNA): TGCAGCGTGGGGACAGGGCCAGGGACCCGGGGGGATACGCAGTATTTT.

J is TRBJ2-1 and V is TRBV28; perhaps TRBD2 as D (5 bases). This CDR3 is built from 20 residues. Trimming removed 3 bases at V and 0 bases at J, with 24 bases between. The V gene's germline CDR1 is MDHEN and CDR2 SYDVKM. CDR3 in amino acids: CASSFPSSPRAESSYNEQFF. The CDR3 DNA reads TGTGCCAGCAGTTTTCCTTCATCGCCGCGGGCGGAGAGCTCCTACAATGAGCAGTTCTTC.

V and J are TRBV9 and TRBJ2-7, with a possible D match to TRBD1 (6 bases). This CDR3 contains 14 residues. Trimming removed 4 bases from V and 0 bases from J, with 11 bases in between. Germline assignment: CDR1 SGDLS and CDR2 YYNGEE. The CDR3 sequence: CASSTTGTSYEQYF. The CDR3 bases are TGTGCCAGCAGCACGACAGGTACCTCCTACGAGCAGTACTTC.

The CDR3 loop is CASSPSRSNQPQHF. The CDR3 DNA sequence: TGTGCCAGCAGCCCCTCGCGTAGCAATCAGCCCCAGCATTTT. V and J are TRBV7-9 and TRBJ1-5; D is undetermined. This CDR3 has 14 amino acids. Germline-derived CDR1 and CDR2 are SEHNR and FQNEAQ (reference sequence). The germline V and J ends were trimmed by 5 bases and 0 bases, with 8 bases remaining between them.

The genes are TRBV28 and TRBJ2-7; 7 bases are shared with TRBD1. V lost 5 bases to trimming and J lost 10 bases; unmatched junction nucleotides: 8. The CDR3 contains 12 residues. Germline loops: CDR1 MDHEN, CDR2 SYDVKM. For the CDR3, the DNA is TGTGCCAGCAGTCCGACAGGGCGGCACCAGTACTTC. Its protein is CASSPTGRHQYF.

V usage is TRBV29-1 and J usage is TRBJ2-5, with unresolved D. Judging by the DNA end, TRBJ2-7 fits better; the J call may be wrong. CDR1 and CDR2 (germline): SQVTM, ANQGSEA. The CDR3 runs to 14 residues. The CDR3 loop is CSVVPVARQYEQYF. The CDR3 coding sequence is TGCAGCGTTGTTCCAGTAGCCCGTCAATACGAGCAGTACTTC.

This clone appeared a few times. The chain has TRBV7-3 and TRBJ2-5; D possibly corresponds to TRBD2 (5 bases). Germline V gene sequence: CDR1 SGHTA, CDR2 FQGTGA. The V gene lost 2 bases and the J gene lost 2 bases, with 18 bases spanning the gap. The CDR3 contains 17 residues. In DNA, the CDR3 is TGTGCCAGCAGCTTAGGGGTTGGGGAGCCCTCGCAAGAGACCCAGTACTTC. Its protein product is CASSLGVGEPSQETQYF.

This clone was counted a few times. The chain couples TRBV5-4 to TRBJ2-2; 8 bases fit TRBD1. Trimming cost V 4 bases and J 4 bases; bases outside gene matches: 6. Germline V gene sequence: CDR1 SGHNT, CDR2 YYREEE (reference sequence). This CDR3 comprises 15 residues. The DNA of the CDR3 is TGTGCCAGCAGCCTGGACAGGGAGTTCACCGGGGAGCTGTTTTTT. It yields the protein CASSLDREFTGELFF.